A selection of T cell receptor beta chains follows, all from one sample in a study of CXCR3-negative and CXCR3-positive naive CD8 T cells. TCRdb reanalyzed the 5' RACE reads, giving one entry per CDR3 protein sequence and no DNA. The table lists tens of thousands of distinct CDR3 sequences. Specimen: naive CXCR3- CD8+ T cells from blood. Every receptor here comes from a human donor in good health. Some clones in this sample may be carry-over from other donors' samples. Both conserved end residues are part of each CDR3. Each record gives: J gene, V gene, CDR3 protein.

TRBJ1-6,TRBV7-9,CASSSTGEDSPLHF
TRBJ1-6,TRBV5-1,CASSLGHLEGSPLHF
TRBJ2-5,TRBV6-1,CASSEGGGQETQYF
TRBJ2-2,TRBV20-1,CSVRRAGELFF
TRBJ2-7,TRBV29-1,CSVEPASGGSYEQYF
TRBJ2-1,TRBV20-1,CSARGQYYNEQFF
TRBJ2-7,TRBV5-1,CASSLVGPSGEQYF
TRBJ1-4,TRBV7-9,CASSLAHRVANEKLFF
TRBJ2-3,TRBV29-1,CSVYTPSTDTQYF
TRBJ2-7,TRBV13,CASSLGASYEQYF
TRBJ2-1,TRBV6-1,CASSESGGGGYNEQFF
TRBJ2-7,TRBV5-1,CASSRVLAGLVYEQYF
TRBJ2-6,TRBV21-1,CASSKLGRVFWSGANVLTF
TRBJ2-7,TRBV29-1,CSVEVLGTESYEQYF
TRBJ2-5,TRBV6-5,CASSYSGQGETQYF
TRBJ2-3,TRBV6-4,CASSDSGGGEGTDTQYF
TRBJ2-7,TRBV14,CASSPEQGYEQYF
TRBJ1-2,TRBV28,CASSFRGGRGYTF
TRBJ1-1,TRBV6-6,CATSKVGETWGTEAFF
TRBJ2-7,TRBV7-9,CASSLDSGEQYF
TRBJ1-2,TRBV9,CASSVDQNGYTF
TRBJ2-5,TRBV29-1,CSVVQWYQETQYF
TRBJ2-6,TRBV7-3,CASSPRDSISGANVLTF
TRBJ2-5,TRBV28,CASEGDRGLGETQYF
TRBJ2-3,TRBV7-9,CASSSTSGGNTQYF
TRBJ2-2,TRBV29-1,CSVDDDTGELFF
TRBJ2-3,TRBV7-9,CASSSATDTQYF
TRBJ1-1,TRBV7-9,CASSLGSDVNTEAFF
TRBJ1-6,TRBV19,CASSVRDRVNSPLHF
TRBJ2-5,TRBV29-1,CSVELAGYQETQYF
TRBJ1-1,TRBV19,CASSIGARGDKNTEAFF
TRBJ2-1,TRBV29-1,CSVEGPGRDNEQFF
TRBJ1-1,TRBV29-1,CSPTRNTEAFF
TRBJ2-2,TRBV29-1,CSVVSRREGGELFF
TRBJ2-7,TRBV12-3/TRBV12-4,CASSSLVGGFQEQYF
TRBJ2-3,TRBV12-3/TRBV12-4,CASSSGGAGGTDTQYF
TRBJ2-1,TRBV14,CASRVNLSPGNEQFF
TRBJ2-3,TRBV20-1,CSALTPPGLAGGVDTQYF
TRBJ1-1,TRBV29-1,CSVEPQGTEAFF
TRBJ2-3,TRBV29-1,CSGSGGLTDTQYF
TRBJ1-2,TRBV12-3/TRBV12-4,CASSLGGIYGYTF
TRBJ2-2,TRBV28,CASSLSGQLHGTGELFF
TRBJ2-2,TRBV7-6,CASSPLVEDTGELFF
TRBJ2-7,TRBV29-1,CSVESRLGYEQYF
TRBJ2-5,TRBV28,CASWDRGGETQYF
TRBJ1-2,TRBV2,CASGFFPGQGDYGYTF
TRBJ2-2,TRBV25-1,CASSEYQGTTGELFF
TRBJ2-1,TRBV11-2,CASSFTPLIAGEGNEQFF